The 22 T cell receptor beta chains below were found in one sample sequenced in a study of blood T cell repertoires in COVID-19. Measured with immunoSEQ multiplex PCR; TCRdb has only the in-frame clones, and not every one. The sample yields about 210,000 clones, roughly four fifths seen once. The material sequenced was peripheral blood. Receptor source: a woman aged 40 to 50 with active or convalescent COVID-19.

The chain couples TRBV5-1 to TRBJ2-2, with a weak D call TRBD2 (7 bases). Germline V lookup: CDR1 SGHRS, CDR2 YFSETQ. This CDR3 spans 14 amino acids. V lost 7 bases to trimming and J lost 2 bases, with 12 bases between them. The DNA for the CDR3 is TGCGCCAGCTTCGGGGGGCCCAACACCGGGGAGCTGTTTTTT. Protein sequence: CASFGGPNTGELFF.

The J gene is TRBJ2-5, the V gene TRBV30; 9 bases are a match to TRBD1. Germline loops: CDR1 GTSNPN, CDR2 SVGIG (reference sequence). V lost 0 bases, J lost 5 bases, and 4 bases stayed unmatched. The CDR3 is 14 amino acids. In DNA, the CDR3 is TGTGCCTGGAGTGTTACAGGGGGCTGGGAGACCCAGTACTTC. Amino acid sequence: CAWSVTGGWETQYF.

This clone has only a few counts. V is TRBV30 and J is TRBJ1-3; D is possibly TRBD1 (5 bases). The germline gives CDR1 GTSNPN, CDR2 SVGIG (reference sequence). The CDR3 has 14 amino acids. V dropped 1 base and J dropped 2 bases, with 9 bases sitting between them. CDR3 DNA: TGTGCCTGGAGTGCGGGGGGTGCTGGAAACACCATATATTTT. As protein: CAWSAGGAGNTIYF.

The chain links TRBV12-3 or TRBV12-4 to TRBJ1-2, with D unclear. The CDR3 consists of 12 residues. Trimming shortened V by 6 bases and J by 7 bases, and 12 bases separated the two germline ends. The CDR3 coding sequence is TGTGCCAGCAGGATCGGGTCTCTTGGCTACACCTTC. Amino acids: CASRIGSLGYTF.

This clone was observed once. The V call is TRBV7-9, the J call TRBJ1-4, with a tentative D call TRBD1 (6 bases). The germline CDR1 and CDR2 sequences are SEHNR and FQNEAQ (reference sequence). Trimming removed 2 bases at V and 8 bases at J, with 12 bases between. The CDR3 consists of 14 residues. CDR3: CASSLSGVGEKLFF. For the CDR3, the DNA is TGTGCCAGCAGCTTATCAGGGGTCGGCGAAAAACTGTTTTTT.

The V gene is TRBV3-1 (or the pseudogene TRBV3-2), the J gene TRBJ2-5, with 8 bases fitting TRBD1. The V and J ends lost 0 bases and 5 bases, in that order; junction bases with no gene match: 8. Per the germline V gene, CDR1 is LGHDT and CDR2 is YNNKEL (reference sequence). The CDR3 consists of 16 residues. CDR3: CASSQDRQGAGETQYF. The CDR3 bases are TGTGCCAGCAGCCAAGATCGTCAGGGGGCGGGGGAGACCCAGTACTTC.

This clone appeared a few times. The chain is built from TRBV11-3 and TRBJ2-5, with D possibly matching TRBD2 (6 bases). This CDR3 contains 14 residues. V lost 1 base and J 2 bases, leaving 8 bases between the germline ends. CDR1 and CDR2 (germline): SGHNT, YENEEA. The CDR3 coding sequence is TGTGCCAGCAGCTTAGGAAGCGGGCAAGAGACCCAGTACTTC. This translates into CASSLGSGQETQYF.

This rearrangement joins TRBV6-5 to TRBJ2-1, with 8 nucleotides matching TRBD2. V trimming: 10 bases; J trimming: 2 bases; junction bases outside the gene matches: 4. The CDR3 sequence is 13 residues long. Looked up from germline, CDR1 is MNHEY and CDR2 is SVGAGI. This CDR3 reads CATRGGAYNEQFF. In DNA, the CDR3 is TGTGCCACCCGGGGGGGCGCCTACAATGAGCAGTTCTTC.

This chain links TRBV28 with TRBJ1-1; D unclear. CDR3 length equals 11 residues. Germline assignment: CDR1 MDHEN and CDR2 SYDVKM. V dropped 7 bases and J dropped 0 bases, with 3 bases sitting between them. CDR3 sequence: CASILNTEAFF. The CDR3, as DNA: TGTGCCAGCATCTTGAACACTGAAGCTTTCTTT.

The rearrangement joins TRBV5-6 to TRBJ2-1; D unresolved. The CDR3 is made up of 13 amino acids. The germline CDR1 and CDR2 sequences are SGHDT and YYEEEE. The ends were cut back, 2 bases at V and 6 bases at J, with 9 bases in the middle. As DNA, the CDR3 is TGTGCCAGCAGCTTTATATCCCCCAATGAGCAGTTCTTC. Translated: CASSFISPNEQFF.

V and J are TRBV5-4 and TRBJ2-7; D is undetermined. The V end lost 4 bases, the J end lost 0 bases, and 11 bases lay between the germline ends. Germline V lookup: CDR1 SGHNT, CDR2 YYREEE (reference sequence). This CDR3 spans 14 amino acids. The DNA of the CDR3 is TGTGCCAGCAGCCAAGATTTGAGCTCCTACGAGCAGTACTTC. Its protein product is CASSQDLSSYEQYF.

The rearrangement uses TRBV9 and TRBJ2-1; 8 bases are shared with TRBD2. After removal of 4 bases from V and 5 bases from J, the junction contained 8 bases not matched to a gene. Per germline, CDR1 SGDLS and CDR2 YYNGEE. This CDR3 is 15 amino acids long. The CDR3 spells CASSPVAGSHNEQFF. CDR3 nucleotides: TGTGCCAGCAGCCCCGTAGCGGGAAGCCACAATGAGCAGTTCTTC. The full variable domain, completed using reference TRBV9 and TRBJ2-1, is DSGVTQTPKHLITATGQRVTLRCSPRSGDLSVYWYQQSLDQGLQFLIQYYNGEERAKGNILERFSAQQFPDLHSELNLSSLELGDSALYFCASSPVAGSHNEQFFGPGTRLTVL.

This chain connects TRBV3-1 (or the pseudogene TRBV3-2) to TRBJ2-2; 10 nucleotides align to TRBD2. The germline CDR1 and CDR2 sequences are LGHDT and YNNKEL (reference sequence). V lost 1 base to trimming and J lost 7 bases; unmatched junction nucleotides: 6. This CDR3 is 16 amino acids long. CDR3 loop: CASSQGPSGGGGELFF. As DNA, the CDR3 is TGTGCCAGCAGCCAAGGCCCTAGCGGGGGCGGCGGGGAGCTGTTTTTT.

The chain employs TRBV23-1 and TRBJ2-6, with D maybe TRBD1 (5 bases). TRBV23-1 is an ORF; its function is uncertain. The CDR3 totals 17 residues. Written as DNA, the CDR3 is TGCGCTCCTCGGCACAGGCCCCTGGGTGGTGGGGCCAACGTCCTGACTTTC. Protein product: CAPRHRPLGGGANVLTF.

The chain links TRBV7-2 to TRBJ2-3; D ambiguous. The CDR3 loop spans 15 amino acids. The germline V gene encodes CDR1 SGHTA and CDR2 FQGNSA. V was shortened by 1 base and J by 3 bases, with 11 bases between the two germline ends. Here the CDR3 reads CASSLVFLQTDTQYF. For the CDR3, the DNA is TGTGCCAGCAGCTTAGTCTTCTTGCAGACAGATACGCAGTATTTT.

The gene calls are TRBV13 and TRBJ2-2; D is perhaps TRBD1 (6 bases). V lost 2 bases to trimming and J lost 6 bases, with 16 bases between them. Germline CDR1 PRHDT, CDR2 FYEKMQ (reference sequence). This CDR3 region has 16 residues. The CDR3 protein is CASSLSMGATPGELFF. The CDR3 DNA follows: TGTGCCAGCAGCTTAAGTATGGGGGCCACCCCCGGGGAGCTGTTTTTT.

The count of this clone is one. CDR3 DNA sequence: TGTGCCAGCACACCGCGACAGGGTTTGAGCAATCAGCCCCAGCATTTT. It specifies CASTPRQGLSNQPQHF. This sequence joins TRBV2 and TRBJ1-5; 7 nucleotides align to TRBD1. Germline V gene data show CDR1 as SNHLY and CDR2 as FYNNEI. The CDR3 contains 16 residues. V trimming: 7 bases; J trimming: 1 base; junction bases outside the gene matches: 10.

On this clone itself: The same CDR3 also results from other DNA sequences found in this sample. The chain has TRBV5-1 and TRBJ2-3; D is uncertain. The V gene's germline CDR1 is SGHRS and CDR2 YFSETQ. The germline V and J ends were trimmed by 0 bases and 1 base, with 6 bases remaining between them. CDR3 length: 14 amino acids. The CDR3 coding sequence is TGCGCCAGCAGCTTGGCCGGTGGCACAGATACGCAGTATTTT. Translating gives CASSLAGGTDTQYF.

This clone was seen a few times. The chain uses TRBV7-2 and TRBJ1-4; D gene ambiguous. V shed 1 base and J shed 8 bases, with 11 bases lying between them. CDR3 size: 14 residues. The germline CDR1 and CDR2 sequences are SGHTA and FQGNSA. CDR3 sequence reads: CASSLDIRTEKLFF. As DNA, the CDR3 is TGTGCCAGCAGCTTAGATATTAGAACGGAAAAACTGTTTTTT. The variable domain in full, with the rest retrieved from reference TRBV7-2 and TRBJ1-4, is GAGVSQSPSNKVTEKGKDVELRCDPISGHTALYWYRQSLGQGLEFLIYFQGNSAPDKSGLPSDRFSAERTGGSVSTLTIQRTQQEDSAVYLCASSLDIRTEKLFFGSGTQLSVL.

The chain recombines TRBV21-1 with TRBJ2-6; TRBD1 is the table's D call and was not checked against the DNA. TRBV21-1 is described as a pseudogene. The length of the CDR3 is 17 residues. CDR3 protein: CASSTGVQQSRANVLTF. For the CDR3, the DNA is TGTGCCAGCAGTACAGGTGTACAACAAAGTCGGGCCAACGTCCTGACTTTC.

This chain connects TRBV24-1 to TRBJ1-2; 8 nucleotides match TRBD1. The CDR3 runs 13 residues. The J segment lost 6 bases and the V segment lost 4 bases, leaving 3 bases of the junction unmatched. Per the germline V gene, CDR1 is KGHDR and CDR2 is SFDVKD. The CDR3 DNA reads TGTGCCACCAGTGAACAGGGGGTACATGGCTACACCTTC. Amino acid sequence: CATSEQGVHGYTF.

The chain links TRBV30 to TRBJ2-7; no definite D call. The V and J ends lost 1 base and 5 bases respectively, with 12 bases between them. Germline assignment: CDR1 GTSNPN and CDR2 SVGIG (reference sequence). CDR3 length: 13 amino acids. The chain's CDR3 is CAWSESSSDEQYF. The CDR3 DNA sequence: TGTGCCTGGAGTGAGTCTTCTTCGGACGAGCAGTACTTC.